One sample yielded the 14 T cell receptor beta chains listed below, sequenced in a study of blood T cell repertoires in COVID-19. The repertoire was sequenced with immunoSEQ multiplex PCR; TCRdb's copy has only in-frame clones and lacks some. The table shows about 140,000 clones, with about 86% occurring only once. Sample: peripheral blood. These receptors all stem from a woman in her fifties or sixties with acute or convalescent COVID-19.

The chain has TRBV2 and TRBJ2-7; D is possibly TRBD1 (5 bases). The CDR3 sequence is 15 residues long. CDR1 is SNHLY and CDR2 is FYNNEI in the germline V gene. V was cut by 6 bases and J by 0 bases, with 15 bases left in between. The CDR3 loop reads CASRGHHSGSYEQYF. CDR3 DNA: TGTGCCAGCAGAGGACATCATTCAGGCTCCTACGAGCAGTACTTC.

The CDR3 DNA is TGCGCCAGCAGCCAAGGGGGGGGTAACACTGAAGCTTTCTTT. Its protein product is CASSQGGGNTEAFF. This chain joins TRBV4-1 and TRBJ1-1; possibly TRBD1 for D (5 bases). Deletions cut 1 base from V and 2 bases from J, with 8 bases between. CDR1 and CDR2 from the germline V gene are MGHRA and YSYEKL. This CDR3 comprises 14 residues.

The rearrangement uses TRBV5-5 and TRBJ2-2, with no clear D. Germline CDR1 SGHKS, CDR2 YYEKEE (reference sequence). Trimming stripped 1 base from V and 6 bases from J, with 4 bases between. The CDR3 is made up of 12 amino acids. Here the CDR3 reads CASSLSSGELFF. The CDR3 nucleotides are TGTGCCAGCAGCTTGTCTTCCGGGGAGCTGTTTTTT.

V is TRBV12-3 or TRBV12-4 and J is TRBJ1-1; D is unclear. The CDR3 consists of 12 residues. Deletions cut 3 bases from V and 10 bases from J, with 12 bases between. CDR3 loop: CASSFDNLRAFF. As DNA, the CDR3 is TGTGCCAGCAGTTTTGATAACCTCAGAGCTTTCTTT.

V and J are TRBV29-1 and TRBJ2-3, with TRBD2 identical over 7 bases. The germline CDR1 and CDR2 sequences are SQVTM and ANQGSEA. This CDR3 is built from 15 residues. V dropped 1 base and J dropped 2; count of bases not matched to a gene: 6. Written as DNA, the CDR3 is TGCAGCGTTGAAGCACGGGGAGGGGTCACAGATACGCAGTATTTT. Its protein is CSVEARGGVTDTQYF.

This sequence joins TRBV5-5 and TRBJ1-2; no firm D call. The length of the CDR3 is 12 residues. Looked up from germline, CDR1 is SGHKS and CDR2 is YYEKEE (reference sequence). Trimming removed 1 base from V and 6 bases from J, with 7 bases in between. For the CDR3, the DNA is TGTGCCAGCAGCTTGTACCGGGATGGCTACACCTTC. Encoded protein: CASSLYRDGYTF.

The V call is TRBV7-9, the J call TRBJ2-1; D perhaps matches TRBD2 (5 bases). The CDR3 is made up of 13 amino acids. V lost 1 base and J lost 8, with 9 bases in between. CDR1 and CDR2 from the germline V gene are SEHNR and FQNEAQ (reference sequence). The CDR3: CASSLVGGYEQFF. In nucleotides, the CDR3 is TGTGCCAGCAGCTTAGTAGGAGGCTATGAGCAGTTCTTC.

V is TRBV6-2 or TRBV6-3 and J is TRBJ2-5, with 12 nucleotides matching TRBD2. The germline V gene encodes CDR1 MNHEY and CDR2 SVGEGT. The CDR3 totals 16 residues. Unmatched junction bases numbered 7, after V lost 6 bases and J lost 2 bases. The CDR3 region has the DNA TGTGCCAGCAGCCGACGACTAGCGGGGGTACAAGAGACCCAGTACTTC. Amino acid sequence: CASSRRLAGVQETQYF.

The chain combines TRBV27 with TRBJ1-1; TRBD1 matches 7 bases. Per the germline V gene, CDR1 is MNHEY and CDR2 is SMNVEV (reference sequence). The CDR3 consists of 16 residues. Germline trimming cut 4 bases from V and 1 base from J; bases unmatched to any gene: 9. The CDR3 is CASSSPRGRGNTEAFF. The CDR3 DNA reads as TGTGCCAGCAGTTCCCCAAGGGGGCGGGGGAACACTGAAGCTTTCTTT.

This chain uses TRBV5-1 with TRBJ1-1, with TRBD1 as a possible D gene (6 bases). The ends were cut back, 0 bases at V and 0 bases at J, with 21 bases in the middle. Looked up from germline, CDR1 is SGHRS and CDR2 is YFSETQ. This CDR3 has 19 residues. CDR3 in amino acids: CASSLGGRGAVPMNTEAFF. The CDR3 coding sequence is TGCGCCAGCAGCTTGGGGGGCCGGGGGGCCGTTCCAATGAACACTGAAGCTTTCTTT.

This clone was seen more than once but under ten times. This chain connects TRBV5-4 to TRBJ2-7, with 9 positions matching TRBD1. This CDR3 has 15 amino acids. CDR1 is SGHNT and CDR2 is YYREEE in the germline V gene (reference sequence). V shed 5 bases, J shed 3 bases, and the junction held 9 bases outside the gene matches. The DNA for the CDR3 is TGTGCCAGCAGTCCGAAGGGACAGGGCTTCTACGAGCAGTACTTC. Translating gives CASSPKGQGFYEQYF.

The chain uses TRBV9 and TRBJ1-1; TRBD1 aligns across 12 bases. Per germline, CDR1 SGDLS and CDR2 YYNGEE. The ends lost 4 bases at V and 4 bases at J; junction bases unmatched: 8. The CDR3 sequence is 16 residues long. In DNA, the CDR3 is TGTGCCAGCAGCCCCCAGGGACAGGGGGCGCGCACTGAAGCTTTCTTT. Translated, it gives CASSPQGQGARTEAFF.

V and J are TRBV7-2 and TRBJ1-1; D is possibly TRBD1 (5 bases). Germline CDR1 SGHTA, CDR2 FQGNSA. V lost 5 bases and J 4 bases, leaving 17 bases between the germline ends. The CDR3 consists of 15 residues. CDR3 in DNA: TGTGCCAGCAGCCAGATTGGGGGAGGGAGCACTGAAGCTTTCTTT. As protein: CASSQIGGGSTEAFF.

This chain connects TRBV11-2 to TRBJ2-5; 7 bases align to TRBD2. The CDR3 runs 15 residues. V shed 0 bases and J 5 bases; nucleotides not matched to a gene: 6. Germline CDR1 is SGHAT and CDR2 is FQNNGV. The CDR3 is CASSLEVTGGETQYF. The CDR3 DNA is TGTGCCAGCAGCTTAGAGGTTACCGGGGGGGAGACCCAGTACTTC.